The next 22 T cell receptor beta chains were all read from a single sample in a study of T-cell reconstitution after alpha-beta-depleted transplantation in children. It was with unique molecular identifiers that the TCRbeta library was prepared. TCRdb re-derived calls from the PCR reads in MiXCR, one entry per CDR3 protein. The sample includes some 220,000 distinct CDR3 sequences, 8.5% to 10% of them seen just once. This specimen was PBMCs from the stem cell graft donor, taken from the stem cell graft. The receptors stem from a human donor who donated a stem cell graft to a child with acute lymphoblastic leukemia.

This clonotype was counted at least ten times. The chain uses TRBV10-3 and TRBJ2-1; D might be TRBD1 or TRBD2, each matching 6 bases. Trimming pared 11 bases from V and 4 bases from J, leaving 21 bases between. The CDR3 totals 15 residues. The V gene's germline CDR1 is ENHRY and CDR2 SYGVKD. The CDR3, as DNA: TGTGCCGTAGAGGAGGGGGAGCGGCGATACAATGAGCAGTTCTTC. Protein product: CAVEEGERRYNEQFF.

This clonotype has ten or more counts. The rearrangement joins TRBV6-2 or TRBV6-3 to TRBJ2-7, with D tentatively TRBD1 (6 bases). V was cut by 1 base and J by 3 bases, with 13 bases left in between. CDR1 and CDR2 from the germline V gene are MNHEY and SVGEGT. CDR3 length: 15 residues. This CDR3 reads CASSYYGRGNYEQYF. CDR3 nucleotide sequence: TGTGCCAGCAGTTACTATGGCAGGGGAAACTACGAGCAGTACTTC.

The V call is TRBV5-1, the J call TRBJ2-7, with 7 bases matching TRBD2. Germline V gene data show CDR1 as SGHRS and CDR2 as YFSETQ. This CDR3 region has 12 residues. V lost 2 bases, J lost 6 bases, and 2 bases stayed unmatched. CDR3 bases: TGCGCCAGCAGCTTCGGGGGGATCGAGCAGTACTTC. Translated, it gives CASSFGGIEQYF.

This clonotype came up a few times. This CDR3 reads CASKRNYAGTNEKLFF. The CDR3 bases are TGCGCCAGCAAACGGAACTACGCGGGAACTAATGAAAAACTGTTTTTT. This chain connects TRBV5-1 to TRBJ1-4; D unclear. The ends were cut back, 6 bases at V and 1 base at J, with 16 bases in the middle. Germline values: CDR1 SGHRS, CDR2 YFSETQ. The CDR3 loop spans 16 amino acids.

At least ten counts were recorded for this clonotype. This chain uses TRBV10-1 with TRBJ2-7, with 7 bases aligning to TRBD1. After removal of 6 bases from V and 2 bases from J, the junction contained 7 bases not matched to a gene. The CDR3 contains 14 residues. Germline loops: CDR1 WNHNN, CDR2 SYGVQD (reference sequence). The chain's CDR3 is CASRGTARAYEQYF. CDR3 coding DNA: TGCGCCAGCAGGGGGACAGCCCGAGCCTACGAGCAGTACTTC.

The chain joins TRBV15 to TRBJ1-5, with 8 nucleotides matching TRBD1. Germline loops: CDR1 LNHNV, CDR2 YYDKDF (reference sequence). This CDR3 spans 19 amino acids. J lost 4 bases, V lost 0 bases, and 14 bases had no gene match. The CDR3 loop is CATSRDFPDRGFLNQPQHF. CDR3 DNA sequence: TGTGCCACCAGCAGAGATTTCCCCGACAGGGGTTTCTTGAATCAGCCCCAGCATTTT.

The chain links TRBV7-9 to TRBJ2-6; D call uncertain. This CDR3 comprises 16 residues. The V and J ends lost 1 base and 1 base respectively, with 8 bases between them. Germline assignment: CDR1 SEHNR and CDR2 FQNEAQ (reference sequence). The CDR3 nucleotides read TGTGCCAGCAGCTTAGTAATCGGGTCTGGGGCCAACGTCCTGACTTTC. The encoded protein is CASSLVIGSGANVLTF.

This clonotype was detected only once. The CDR3 reads CASSRDGQPRTDTQYF. DNA for the CDR3: TGTGCCAGCAGCCGAGACGGACAGCCTCGCACAGATACGCAGTATTTT. This rearrangement joins TRBV7-2 to TRBJ2-3, with D possibly TRBD1 on 6 matching bases. CDR1 is SGHTA, CDR2 FQGNSA, per germline. V lost 5 bases, J lost 1 base, and 16 bases lay in between. The CDR3 contains 16 residues.

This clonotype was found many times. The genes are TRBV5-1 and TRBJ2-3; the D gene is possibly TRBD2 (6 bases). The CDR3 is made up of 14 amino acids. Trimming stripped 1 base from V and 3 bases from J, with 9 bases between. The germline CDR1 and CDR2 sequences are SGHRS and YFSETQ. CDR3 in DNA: TGCGCCAGCAGCTTGTGGAGGGGAACAGATACGCAGTATTTT. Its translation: CASSLWRGTDTQYF. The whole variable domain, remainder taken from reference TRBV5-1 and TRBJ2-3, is KAGVTQTPRYLIKTRGQQVTLSCSPISGHRSVSWYQQTPGQGLQFLFEYFSETQRNKGNFPGRFSGRQFSNSRSEMNVSTLELGDSALYLCASSLWRGTDTQYFGPGTRLTVL.

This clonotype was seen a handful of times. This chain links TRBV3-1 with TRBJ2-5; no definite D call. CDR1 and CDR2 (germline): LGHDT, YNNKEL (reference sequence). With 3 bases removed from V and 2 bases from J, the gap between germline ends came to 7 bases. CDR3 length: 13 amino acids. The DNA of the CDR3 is TGTGCCAGCAGCCAGGCAGGACAAGAGACCCAGTACTTC. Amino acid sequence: CASSQAGQETQYF.

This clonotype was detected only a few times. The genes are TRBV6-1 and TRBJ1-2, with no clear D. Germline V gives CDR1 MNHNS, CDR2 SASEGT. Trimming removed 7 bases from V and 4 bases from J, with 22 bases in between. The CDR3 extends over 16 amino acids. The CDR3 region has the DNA TGTGCCAGCACCCTACGGACGACAACCGAGATCTATGGCTACACCTTC. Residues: CASTLRTTTEIYGYTF.

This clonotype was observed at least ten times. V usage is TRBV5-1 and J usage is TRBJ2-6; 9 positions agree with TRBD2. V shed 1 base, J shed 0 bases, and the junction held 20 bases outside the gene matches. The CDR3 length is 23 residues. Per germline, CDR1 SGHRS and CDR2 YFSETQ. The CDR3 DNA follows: TGCGCCAGCAGCTTGTTTCACCCCAGAGACGTAACTAGCGGGTCCTCTGGGGCCAACGTCCTGACTTTC. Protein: CASSLFHPRDVTSGSSGANVLTF.

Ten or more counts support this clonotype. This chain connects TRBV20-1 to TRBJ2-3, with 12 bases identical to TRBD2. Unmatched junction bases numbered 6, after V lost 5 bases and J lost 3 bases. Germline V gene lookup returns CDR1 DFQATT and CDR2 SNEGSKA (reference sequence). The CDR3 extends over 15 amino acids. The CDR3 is CSARGLAGPTDTQYF. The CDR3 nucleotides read TGCAGTGCTCGCGGACTAGCGGGACCGACAGATACGCAGTATTTT.

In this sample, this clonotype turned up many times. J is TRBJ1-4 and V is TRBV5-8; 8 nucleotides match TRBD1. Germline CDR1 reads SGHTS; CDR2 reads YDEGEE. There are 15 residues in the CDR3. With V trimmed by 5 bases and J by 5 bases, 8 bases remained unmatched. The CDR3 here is CASSYGTGENEKLFF. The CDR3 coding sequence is TGTGCCAGCAGTTACGGGACAGGCGAGAATGAAAAACTGTTTTTT. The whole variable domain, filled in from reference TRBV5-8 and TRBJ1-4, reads EAGVTQSPTHLIKTRGQQATLRCSPISGHTSVYWYQQALGLGLQFLLWYDEGEERNRGNFPPRFSGRQFPNYSSELNVNALELEDSALYLCASSYGTGENEKLFFGSGTQLSVL.

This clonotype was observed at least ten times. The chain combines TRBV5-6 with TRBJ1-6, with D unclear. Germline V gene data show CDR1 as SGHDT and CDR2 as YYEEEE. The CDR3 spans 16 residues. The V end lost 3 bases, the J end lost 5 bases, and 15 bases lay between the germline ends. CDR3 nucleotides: TGTGCCAGCAGCTCCGCCGGGCCCCGGCATAATTCACCCCTCCACTTT. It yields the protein CASSSAGPRHNSPLHF. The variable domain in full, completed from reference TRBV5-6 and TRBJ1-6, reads DAGVTQSPTHLIKTRGQQVTLRCSPKSGHDTVSWYQQALGQGPQFIFQYYEEEERQRGNFPDRFSGHQFPNYSSELNVNALLLGDSALYLCASSSAGPRHNSPLHFGNGTRLTVT.

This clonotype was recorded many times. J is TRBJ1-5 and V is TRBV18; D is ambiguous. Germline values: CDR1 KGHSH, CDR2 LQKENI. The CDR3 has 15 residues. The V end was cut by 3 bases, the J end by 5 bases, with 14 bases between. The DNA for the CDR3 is TGTGCCAGCTCACCTGCGCAGGATTTAGATCAGCCCCAGCATTTT. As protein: CASSPAQDLDQPQHF.

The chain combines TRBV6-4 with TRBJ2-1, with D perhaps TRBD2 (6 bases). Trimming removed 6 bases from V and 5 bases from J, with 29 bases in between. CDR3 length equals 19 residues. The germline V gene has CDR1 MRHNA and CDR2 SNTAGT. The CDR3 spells CASRPDSGSGKRSDNEQFF. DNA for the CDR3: TGTGCCAGCAGACCCGATAGCGGTTCCGGGAAACGATCGGACAATGAGCAGTTCTTC.

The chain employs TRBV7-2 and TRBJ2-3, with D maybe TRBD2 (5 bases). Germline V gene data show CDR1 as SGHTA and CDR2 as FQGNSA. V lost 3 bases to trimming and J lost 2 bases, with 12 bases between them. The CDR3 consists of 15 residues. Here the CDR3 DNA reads TGTGCCAGCAGCTTCGGAGCGGTCGACACAGATACGCAGTATTTT. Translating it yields CASSFGAVDTDTQYF.

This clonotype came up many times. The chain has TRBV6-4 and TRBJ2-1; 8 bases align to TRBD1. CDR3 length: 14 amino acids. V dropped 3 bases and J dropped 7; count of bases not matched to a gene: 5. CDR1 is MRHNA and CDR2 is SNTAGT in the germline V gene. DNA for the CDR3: TGTGCCAGCAGTGAAGGACAGGGTCCTAATGAGCAGTTCTTC. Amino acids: CASSEGQGPNEQFF.

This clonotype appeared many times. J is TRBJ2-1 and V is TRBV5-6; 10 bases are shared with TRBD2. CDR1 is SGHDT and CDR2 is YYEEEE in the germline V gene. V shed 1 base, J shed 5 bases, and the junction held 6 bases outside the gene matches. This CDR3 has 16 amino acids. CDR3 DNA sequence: TGTGCCAGCAGCTTGTTTGGTAGCGGGGGGCACAATGAGCAGTTCTTC. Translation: CASSLFGSGGHNEQFF.

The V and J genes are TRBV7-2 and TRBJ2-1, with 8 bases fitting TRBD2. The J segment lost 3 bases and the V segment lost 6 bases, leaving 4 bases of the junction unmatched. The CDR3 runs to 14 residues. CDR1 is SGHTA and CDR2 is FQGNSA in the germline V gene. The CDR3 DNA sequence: TGTGCCAGCAGTAGGGCGGGGGGCTACAATGAGCAGTTCTTC. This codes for CASSRAGGYNEQFF. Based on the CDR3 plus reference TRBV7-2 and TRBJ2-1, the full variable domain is GAGVSQSPSNKVTEKGKDVELRCDPISGHTALYWYRQSLGQGLEFLIYFQGNSAPDKSGLPSDRFSAERTGGSVSTLTIQRTQQEDSAVYLCASSRAGGYNEQFFGPGTRLTVL.

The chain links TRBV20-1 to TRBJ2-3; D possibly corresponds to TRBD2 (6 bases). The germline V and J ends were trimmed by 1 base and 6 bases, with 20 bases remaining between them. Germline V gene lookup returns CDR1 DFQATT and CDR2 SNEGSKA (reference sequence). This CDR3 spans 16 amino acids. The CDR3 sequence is CSARVPGDATTDTQYF. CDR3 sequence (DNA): TGCAGTGCTAGAGTACCGGGGGACGCGACGACGGATACGCAGTATTTT.